This T cell receptor (beta chain) was recorded in a study of tissue T cells after allogeneic stem cell transplantation. In this sample, this clone turned up once. Its cognate antigen is unknown. Gene names and germline match the mouse. The CDR3 is cut off 1 residue early in the read; its end comes from the germline J gene. TCRbeta CDR3 was sequenced at survey depth with template counts. Here immunoSEQ multiplex PCR was the method, and the copy in TCRdb shows in-frame clones only, minus some. The sample holds more than 45,000 clones, around 70% seen once. Whole-study findings and limits: TCR repertoires tracked anatomic similarity, regardless of disease or transplant status. Shared clones across patients were few; motif clustering revealed tissue-specific shared signatures. Alloreactivity or antigen specificity of tissue TCRs was not determined; some clones might be host cells.

Germline values: CDR1 NSQYPW, CDR2 LRSPGD (reference sequence). The germline V and J ends were trimmed by 1 base and 1 base, with 9 bases remaining between them. The CDR3 consists of 15 residues. The chain uses TRBV1 and TRBJ2-4, with D perhaps matching TRBD2 (6 bases). This sequence was found in a pool of C57BL/6 mice in good health. The source material was sorted cells pooled from one or two spleens. CDR3 bases read: TGCACCTGCAGTGCAGGCTGGGGCCGTCAAAACACCTTGTAC. The encoded protein is CTCSAGWGRQNTLY. The whole CDR3 protein is CTCSAGWGRQNTLYF.